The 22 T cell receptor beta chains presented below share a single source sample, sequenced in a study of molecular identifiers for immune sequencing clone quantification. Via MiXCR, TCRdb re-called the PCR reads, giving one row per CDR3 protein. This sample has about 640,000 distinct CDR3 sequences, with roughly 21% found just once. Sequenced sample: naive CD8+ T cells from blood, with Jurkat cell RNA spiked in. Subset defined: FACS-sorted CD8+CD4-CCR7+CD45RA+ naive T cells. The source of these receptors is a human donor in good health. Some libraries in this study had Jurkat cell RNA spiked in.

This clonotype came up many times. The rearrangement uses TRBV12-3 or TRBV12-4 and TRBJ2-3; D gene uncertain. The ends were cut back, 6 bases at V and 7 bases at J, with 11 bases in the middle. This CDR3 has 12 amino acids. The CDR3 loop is CASSNPSHTQYF. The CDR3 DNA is TGTGCCAGCAGCAACCCCAGCCATACGCAGTATTTT.

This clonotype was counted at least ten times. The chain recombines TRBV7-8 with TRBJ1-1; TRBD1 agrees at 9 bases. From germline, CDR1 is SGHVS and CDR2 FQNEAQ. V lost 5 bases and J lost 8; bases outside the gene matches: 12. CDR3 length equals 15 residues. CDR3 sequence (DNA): TGTGCCAGCAGCGCTCGGGACAGGGAATTGTTGGAAGCTTTCTTT. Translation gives CASSARDRELLEAFF.

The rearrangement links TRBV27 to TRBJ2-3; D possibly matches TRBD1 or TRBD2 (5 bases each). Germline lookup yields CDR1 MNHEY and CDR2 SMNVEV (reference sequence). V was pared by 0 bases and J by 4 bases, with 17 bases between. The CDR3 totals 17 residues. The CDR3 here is CASSLSGWGSGADTQYF. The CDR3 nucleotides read TGTGCCAGCAGTTTATCGGGATGGGGGAGTGGCGCAGATACGCAGTATTTT.

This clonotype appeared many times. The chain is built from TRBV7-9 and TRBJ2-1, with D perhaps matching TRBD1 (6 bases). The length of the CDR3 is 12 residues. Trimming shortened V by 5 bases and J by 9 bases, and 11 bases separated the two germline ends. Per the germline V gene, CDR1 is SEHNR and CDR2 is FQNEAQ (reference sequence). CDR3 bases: TGTGCCAGCAGCATAGAAGGGGGTGAGCAGTTCTTC. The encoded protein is CASSIEGGEQFF.

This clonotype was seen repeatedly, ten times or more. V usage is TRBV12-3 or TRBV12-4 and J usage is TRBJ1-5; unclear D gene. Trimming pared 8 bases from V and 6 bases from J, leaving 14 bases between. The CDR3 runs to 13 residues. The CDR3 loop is CASAGGLGQPQHF. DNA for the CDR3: TGTGCCAGCGCTGGAGGGCTTGGTCAGCCCCAGCATTTT.

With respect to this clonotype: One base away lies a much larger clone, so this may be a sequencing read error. The CDR3 DNA sequence: TGTGCCAGCAGCTTTGGCGCGGGGAGCGCAGATACGCAGTATTTT. Encoded protein: CASSFGAGSADTQYF. The chain carries TRBV5-6 and TRBJ2-3; D is possibly TRBD2 (6 bases). V lost 2 bases to trimming and J lost 4 bases, with 14 bases between them. The CDR3 spans 15 residues. Germline CDR1 SGHDT, CDR2 YYEEEE.

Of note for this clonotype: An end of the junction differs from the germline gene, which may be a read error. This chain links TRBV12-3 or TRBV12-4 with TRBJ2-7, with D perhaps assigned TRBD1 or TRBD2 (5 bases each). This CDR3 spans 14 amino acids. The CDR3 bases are TGTGCCAGCAGTTTGGGGACCGGCGGTTACGAGCAGTCCTTC. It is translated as CASSLGTGGYEQSF.

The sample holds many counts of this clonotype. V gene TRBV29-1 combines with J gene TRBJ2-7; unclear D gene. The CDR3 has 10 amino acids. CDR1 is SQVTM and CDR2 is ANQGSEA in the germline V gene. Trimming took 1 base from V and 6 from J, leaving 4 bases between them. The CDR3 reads CSVEGGEQYF. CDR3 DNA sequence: TGCAGCGTTGAAGGCGGCGAGCAGTACTTC.

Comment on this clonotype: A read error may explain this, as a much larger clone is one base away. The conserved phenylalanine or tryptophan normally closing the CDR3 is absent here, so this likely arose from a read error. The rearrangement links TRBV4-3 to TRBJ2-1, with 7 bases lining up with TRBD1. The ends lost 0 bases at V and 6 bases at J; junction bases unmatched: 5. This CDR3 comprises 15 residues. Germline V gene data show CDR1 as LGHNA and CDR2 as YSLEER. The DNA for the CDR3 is TGCGCCAGCAGCCAAGATCGTGCAGGGGGCAATGAGCAGTTCCTC. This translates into CASSQDRAGGNEQFL.

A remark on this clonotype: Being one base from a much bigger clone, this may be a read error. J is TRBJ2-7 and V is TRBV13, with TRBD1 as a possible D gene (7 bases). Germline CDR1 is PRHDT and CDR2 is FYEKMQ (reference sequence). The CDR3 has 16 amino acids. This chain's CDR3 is CSSSLTGAGQWKEQYF. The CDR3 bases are TGTTCCAGCAGCTTAACCGGCGCGGGACAGTGGAAGGAGCAGTACTTC.

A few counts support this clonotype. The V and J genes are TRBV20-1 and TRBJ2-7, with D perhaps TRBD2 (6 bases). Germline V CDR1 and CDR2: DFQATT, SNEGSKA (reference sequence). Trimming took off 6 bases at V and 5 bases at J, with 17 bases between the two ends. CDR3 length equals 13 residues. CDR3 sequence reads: CSAVGREIHEQYF. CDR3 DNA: TGCAGTGCCGTCGGACGGGAGATACACGAGCAGTACTTC.

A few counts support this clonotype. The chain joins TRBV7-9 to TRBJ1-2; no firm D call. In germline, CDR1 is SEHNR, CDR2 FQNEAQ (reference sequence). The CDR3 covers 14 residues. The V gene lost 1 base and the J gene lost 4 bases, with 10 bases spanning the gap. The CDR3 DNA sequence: TGTGCCAGCAGCTTAGAAGACCATCTCTATGGCTACACCTTC. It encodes CASSLEDHLYGYTF.

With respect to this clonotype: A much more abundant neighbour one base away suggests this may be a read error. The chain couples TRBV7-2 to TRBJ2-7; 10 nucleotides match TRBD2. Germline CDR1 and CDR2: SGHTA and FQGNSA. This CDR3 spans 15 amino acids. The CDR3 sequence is CACSFVEREGLEQYF. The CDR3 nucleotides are TGTGCCTGCAGCTTCGTAGAGCGGGAGGGCCTCGAGCAGTACTTC.

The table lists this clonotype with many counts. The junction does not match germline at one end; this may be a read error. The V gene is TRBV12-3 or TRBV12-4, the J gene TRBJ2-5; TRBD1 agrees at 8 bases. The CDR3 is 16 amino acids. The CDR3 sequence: CASSVTGDRYPPQVNF. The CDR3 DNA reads TGTGCCAGCAGTGTTACCGGGGACAGGTATCCCCCTCAGGTCAACTTC.

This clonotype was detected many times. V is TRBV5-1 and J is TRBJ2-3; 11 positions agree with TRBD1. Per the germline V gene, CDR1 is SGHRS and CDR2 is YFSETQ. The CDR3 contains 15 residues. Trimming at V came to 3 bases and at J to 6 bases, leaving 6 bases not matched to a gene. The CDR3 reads CASSSDRGHGDTQYF. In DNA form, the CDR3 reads TGCGCCAGCAGCTCGGACAGGGGGCATGGGGATACGCAGTATTTT.

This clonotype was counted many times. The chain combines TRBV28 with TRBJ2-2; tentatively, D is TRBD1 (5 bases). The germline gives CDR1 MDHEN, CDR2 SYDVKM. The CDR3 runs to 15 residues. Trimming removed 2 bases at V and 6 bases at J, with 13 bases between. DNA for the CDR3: TGTGCCAGCAGTTTAACAGGAATGGTCTCCGGGGAGCTGTTTTTT. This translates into CASSLTGMVSGELFF. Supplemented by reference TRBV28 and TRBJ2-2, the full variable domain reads DVKVTQSSRYLVKRTGEKVFLECVQDMDHENMFWYRQDPGLGLRLIYFSYDVKMKEKGDIPEGYSVSREKKERFSLILESASTNQTSMYLCASSLTGMVSGELFFGEGSRLTVL.

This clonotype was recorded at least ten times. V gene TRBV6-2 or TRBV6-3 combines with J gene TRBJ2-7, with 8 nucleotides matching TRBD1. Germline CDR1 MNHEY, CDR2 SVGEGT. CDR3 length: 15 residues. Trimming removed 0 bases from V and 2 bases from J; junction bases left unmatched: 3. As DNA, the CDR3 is TGTGCCAGCAGTTACTCGAGGGGACAGGCCTACGAGCAGTACTTC. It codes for CASSYSRGQAYEQYF.

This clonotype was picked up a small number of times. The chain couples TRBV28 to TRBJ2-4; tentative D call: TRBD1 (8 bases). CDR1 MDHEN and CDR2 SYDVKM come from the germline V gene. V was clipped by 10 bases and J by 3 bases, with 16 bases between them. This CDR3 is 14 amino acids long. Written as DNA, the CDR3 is TGTGCCACCTCGGACAGGGAGGGCAAAAACATTCAGTACTTC. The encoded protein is CATSDREGKNIQYF. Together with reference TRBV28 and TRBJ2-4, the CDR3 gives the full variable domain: DVKVTQSSRYLVKRTGEKVFLECVQDMDHENMFWYRQDPGLGLRLIYFSYDVKMKEKGDIPEGYSVSREKKERFSLILESASTNQTSMYLCATSDREGKNIQYFGAGTRLSVL.

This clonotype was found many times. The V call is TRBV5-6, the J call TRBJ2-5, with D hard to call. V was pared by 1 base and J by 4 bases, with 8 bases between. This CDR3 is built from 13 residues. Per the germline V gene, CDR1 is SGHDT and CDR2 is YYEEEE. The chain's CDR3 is CASSLTDRETQYF. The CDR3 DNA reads TGTGCCAGCAGCTTGACAGATAGAGAGACCCAGTACTTC. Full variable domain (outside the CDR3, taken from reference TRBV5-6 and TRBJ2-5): DAGVTQSPTHLIKTRGQQVTLRCSPKSGHDTVSWYQQALGQGPQFIFQYYEEEERQRGNFPDRFSGHQFPNYSSELNVNALLLGDSALYLCASSLTDRETQYFGPGTRLLVL.

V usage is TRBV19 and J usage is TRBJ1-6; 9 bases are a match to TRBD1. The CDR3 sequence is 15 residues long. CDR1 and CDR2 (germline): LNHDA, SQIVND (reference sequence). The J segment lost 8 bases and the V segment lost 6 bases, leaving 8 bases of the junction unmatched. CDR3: CASSHPDRGYSPLHF. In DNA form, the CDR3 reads TGTGCCAGTAGCCACCCGGACAGGGGCTATTCACCCCTCCACTTT.

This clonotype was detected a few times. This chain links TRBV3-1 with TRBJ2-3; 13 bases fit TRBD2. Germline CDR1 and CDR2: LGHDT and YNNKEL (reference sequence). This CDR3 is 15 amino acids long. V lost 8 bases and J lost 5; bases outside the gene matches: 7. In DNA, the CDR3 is TGTGCCAGCCAAGGACTAGCGGGAGTCTTAGATACGCAGTATTTT. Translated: CASQGLAGVLDTQYF.

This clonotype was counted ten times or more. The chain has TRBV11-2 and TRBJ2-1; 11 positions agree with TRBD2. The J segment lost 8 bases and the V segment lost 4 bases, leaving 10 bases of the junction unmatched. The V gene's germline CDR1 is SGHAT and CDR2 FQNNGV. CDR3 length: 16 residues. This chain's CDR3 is CASSYGTSGTSHEQFF. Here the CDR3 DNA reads TGTGCCAGCAGCTACGGGACTAGCGGCACTTCCCATGAGCAGTTCTTC.